What follows is one T cell receptor beta chain and its context. Its target is not known. CDR1 SQVTM and CDR2 ANQGSEA come from the germline V gene. V gave up 7 bases and J gave up 6 bases; unmatched junction bases: 4. The CDR3 has 11 amino acids. This entry comes from a study of siplizumab effects on memory and regulatory T cells. Findings and limits, study-wide: Sequences below about 10^-5 frequency were poorly captured. As a result, only a minor fraction of alloreactive clones mapped to unstimulated subsets. Alloreactive sequences traceable to unstimulated CD4+ memory cells declined significantly under siplizumab. Naive T cells were seemingly more diverse than memory cells, and major contributions to the alloresponse seemed to be made by them.

Assay: immunoSEQ multiplex PCR; the TCRdb copy retains only in-frame clones and omits some. The sample shows roughly 92,000 clones, around 94% of them seen only once. This clonotype was obtained from a human donor in good health. The rearrangement joins TRBV29-1 to TRBJ1-2, with TRBD1 matching 8 bases. Sequenced input: non-Treg CD4+ T cells sorted from blood. The DNA of the CDR3 is TGCAGCGCCCCGACAGGGGATGGCTACACCTTC. It translates to CSAPTGDGYTF.